This entry lists 16 T cell receptor beta chains sequenced from one sample in a study of cytomegalovirus exposure and HLA in healthy donors. A multiplex PCR was run with 60 Vbeta primers and 13 Jbeta primers. Measured with immunoSEQ multiplex PCR; TCRdb has only the in-frame clones, and not every one. The table shows more than 130,000 clones, with around 78% occurring only once. The source material was PBMCs. The receptor source for this set is a male donor in good health and CMV-seronegative.

The chain carries TRBV9 and TRBJ2-7, with TRBD2 as a possible D gene (7 bases). Germline V gives CDR1 SGDLS, CDR2 YYNGEE. Trimming left V 0 bases short and J 7 bases short, with 20 bases between. The CDR3 runs to 16 residues. The CDR3 is CASSVVGGALSGEQYF. In DNA form, the CDR3 reads TGTGCCAGCAGCGTAGTGGGGGGGGCCCTCAGCGGGGAGCAGTACTTC.

This sequence joins TRBV12-5 and TRBJ1-1; D call uncertain. Germline V lookup: CDR1 LGHNT, CDR2 FRNRAP. Trimming removed 1 base from V and 6 bases from J, with 12 bases in between. The CDR3 has 14 amino acids. CDR3 protein: CASGLGPKLAEAFF. The CDR3, as DNA: TGTGCTAGTGGTTTGGGCCCAAAGCTCGCTGAAGCTTTCTTT.

The chain couples TRBV6-5 to TRBJ1-1; D unclear. Looked up from germline, CDR1 is MNHEY and CDR2 is SVGAGI. The CDR3 is made up of 14 amino acids. V was trimmed by 6 bases and J by 3 bases, leaving 14 bases between them. In nucleotides, the CDR3 is TGTGCCAGCAGCCCAGGTCCGTGGGACACTGAAGCTTTCTTT. Protein: CASSPGPWDTEAFF.

The rearrangement links TRBV11-1 to TRBJ1-6; D perhaps matches TRBD1 (5 bases). Germline V gene sequence: CDR1 SGHAT, CDR2 FQDESV (reference sequence). V was trimmed by 1 base and J by 10 bases, leaving 11 bases between them. The CDR3 spans 14 residues. The CDR3 sequence: CASSLGGRGSPLHF. As DNA, the CDR3 is TGTGCCAGCAGCTTAGGGGGCCGAGGATCACCCCTCCACTTT.

The genes are TRBV27 and TRBJ2-7, with 7 bases lining up with TRBD2. The J segment lost 6 bases and the V segment lost 2 bases, leaving 7 bases of the junction unmatched. The CDR3 contains 14 residues. Per the germline V gene, CDR1 is MNHEY and CDR2 is SMNVEV (reference sequence). The CDR3 DNA is TGTGCCAGCAGTTTAGCGGGGGTGTCTCTCGAGCAGTACTTC. Encoded protein: CASSLAGVSLEQYF.

CDR3 sequence (DNA): TGTGCCAGCAGCGTAGCTACGGCAGATACGCAGTATTTT. Translated, it gives CASSVATADTQYF. The rearrangement uses TRBV9 and TRBJ2-3; D unclear. V lost 0 bases, J lost 4 bases, and 6 bases lay in between. The CDR3 contains 13 residues. Germline V gene lookup returns CDR1 SGDLS and CDR2 YYNGEE.

The chain recombines TRBV11-2 with TRBJ2-1, with a tentative D call TRBD2 (6 bases). The germline gives CDR1 SGHAT, CDR2 FQNNGV. The germline V and J ends were trimmed by 3 bases and 1 base, with 7 bases remaining between them. This CDR3 region has 14 residues. The CDR3 spells CASSLSGSYNEQFF. For the CDR3, the DNA is TGTGCCAGCAGCTTGAGCGGGTCCTACAATGAGCAGTTCTTC. The full variable domain, its missing parts supplied by reference TRBV11-2 and TRBJ2-1, is EAGVAQSPRYKIIEKRQSVAFWCNPISGHATLYWYQQILGQGPKLLIQFQNNGVVDDSQLPKDRFSAERLKGVDSTLKIQPAKLEDSAVYLCASSLSGSYNEQFFGPGTRLTVL.

This clone was picked up one time. The chain joins TRBV6-4 to TRBJ2-1; 7 bases fit TRBD1. The CDR3 runs to 16 residues. The germline V gene encodes CDR1 MRHNA and CDR2 SNTAGT. V was pared by 6 bases and J by 1 base, with 9 bases of the junction left unmatched. CDR3 sequence (DNA): TGTGCCAGCAGGAATACAGGGGACCTTTCCTACAATGAGCAGTTCTTC. Amino acid sequence: CASRNTGDLSYNEQFF.

The rearrangement joins TRBV11-2 to TRBJ1-2; perhaps TRBD1 as D (6 bases). In germline, CDR1 is SGHAT, CDR2 FQNNGV. This CDR3 is built from 16 residues. The V end lost 5 bases, the J end lost 4 bases, and 20 bases lay between the germline ends. The DNA for the CDR3 is TGTGCCAGCAGCCCTATCGCGGGGGGCAGCGGCTATGGCTACACCTTC. Translated, it gives CASSPIAGGSGYGYTF.

Here the CDR3 DNA reads TGTGCCAGCACCGAAAGTCGACAGGGGGCGGGGGAGCAGTTCTTC. As protein: CASTESRQGAGEQFF. The V call is TRBV7-9, the J call TRBJ2-1; 10 bases agree with TRBD1. The CDR3 has 15 residues. V was clipped by 7 bases and J by 10 bases; unmatched bases: 13. CDR1 SEHNR and CDR2 FQNEAQ come from the germline V gene (reference sequence).

The chain couples TRBV5-4 to TRBJ2-1, with 12 nucleotides matching TRBD2. The germline CDR1 and CDR2 sequences are SGHNT and YYREEE (reference sequence). The CDR3 extends over 15 amino acids. Trimming at V came to 0 bases and at J to 9 bases, leaving 4 bases not matched to a gene. The DNA for the CDR3 is TGTGCCAGCAGCTTGGCTAGCGGGGGGGTGGTTGAGCAGTTCTTC. As protein: CASSLASGGVVEQFF.

J is TRBJ1-1 and V is TRBV5-4; D uncertain. The germline V gene encodes CDR1 SGHNT and CDR2 YYREEE (reference sequence). With 1 base removed from V and 3 bases from J, the gap between germline ends came to 13 bases. The length of the CDR3 is 15 residues. CDR3 protein: CASSLSLTEDTEAFF. The CDR3 DNA sequence: TGTGCCAGCAGCTTGTCCTTAACGGAGGACACTGAAGCTTTCTTT.

The V and J genes are TRBV19 and TRBJ1-1; possible D gene TRBD1, 5 bases. Trimming removed 7 bases at V and 1 base at J, with 16 bases between. Germline CDR1 reads LNHDA; CDR2 reads SQIVND (reference sequence). The CDR3 has 15 residues. The CDR3 protein is CASTGGFFPNTEAFF. The CDR3 DNA is TGTGCCAGTACGGGGGGATTTTTTCCGAACACTGAAGCTTTCTTT.

This rearrangement joins TRBV4-3 to TRBJ2-7; TRBD2 is a possible D gene (6 bases). Germline CDR1 is LGHNA and CDR2 is YSLEER. The CDR3 is 15 residues long. Trimming took off 0 bases at V and 3 bases at J, with 12 bases between the two ends. The CDR3 DNA is TGCGCCAGCAGCCAAGAAGGAGGGTTGTTCTACGAGCAGTACTTC. It is translated as CASSQEGGLFYEQYF.

This chain links TRBV2 with TRBJ1-2; 7 nucleotides align to TRBD1. CDR1 and CDR2 from the germline V gene are SNHLY and FYNNEI. The V and J ends lost 3 bases and 4 bases, in that order; junction bases with no gene match: 8. The CDR3 contains 15 residues. As DNA, the CDR3 is TGTGCCAGCAGTGATACTTCGACAGGGTTCTATGGCTACACCTTC. Amino acid sequence: CASSDTSTGFYGYTF.

This clone has a single count. This rearrangement joins TRBV19 to TRBJ1-1; D gene uncertain. The ends were cut back, 9 bases at V and 1 base at J, with 3 bases in the middle. Germline V gene data show CDR1 as LNHDA and CDR2 as SQIVND (reference sequence). The CDR3 is made up of 10 amino acids. CDR3 DNA sequence: TGTGCCAGCAGGAACACTGAAGCTTTCTTT. Residues: CASRNTEAFF.